This paragraph reports one T cell receptor beta chain. TCRdb redid the calling of the 5' RACE reads with MiXCR, one entry per CDR3 protein. The sample has almost 600,000 distinct CDR3 sequences; roughly 12% are singletons. The V end was cut by 4 bases, the J end by 5 bases, with 14 bases between. This CDR3 has 14 amino acids. Germline V gives CDR1 SGHAT, CDR2 FQNNGV. This sample stems from a study of T cells after yellow fever vaccination. This clonotype was obtained from a man aged 30-40 years who received the YFV17D yellow fever vaccine. This sequence joins TRBV11-2 and TRBJ2-5; D tentatively reads TRBD1 or TRBD2 (5 bases each). The specimen was PBMCs, collected on the day of the yellow fever booster vaccination. CDR3 DNA sequence: TGTGCCAGCAGCTCCGGGGCCGTCGTGGAGACCCAGTACTTC. Protein product: CASSSGAVVETQYF. The full variable domain, with the rest looked up from reference TRBV11-2 and TRBJ2-5, is EAGVAQSPRYKIIEKRQSVAFWCNPISGHATLYWYQQILGQGPKLLIQFQNNGVVDDSQLPKDRFSAERLKGVDSTLKIQPAKLEDSAVYLCASSSGAVVETQYFGPGTRLLVL.